This entry lists 29 T cell receptor beta chains sequenced from one sample in a study of blood T cell repertoires in COVID-19. The table came from immunoSEQ multiplex PCR; TCRdb's copy has only in-frame clones and leaves some out. The data hold under 70,000 clones, with 85% to 90% observed a single time. Sequences were obtained from peripheral blood. The source is a woman aged 60-75 years with COVID-19, enrolled during active disease.

The chain recombines TRBV6-1 with TRBJ2-4; D is perhaps TRBD2 (5 bases). Germline V gene sequence: CDR1 MNHNS, CDR2 SASEGT. The CDR3 consists of 16 residues. V was cut by 2 bases and J by 2 bases, with 13 bases left in between. The CDR3 region has the DNA TGTGCCAGCAGTGAATTAGGTAGCGCTCCCAAAAACATTCAGTACTTC. It translates to CASSELGSAPKNIQYF.

In its sample, this clone was seen once. The V call is TRBV10-3, the J call TRBJ1-2; D possibly corresponds to TRBD1 (5 bases). V lost 6 bases to trimming and J lost 1 base, with 9 bases between them. The CDR3 covers 13 residues. The germline V gene encodes CDR1 ENHRY and CDR2 SYGVKD. CDR3 coding DNA: TGTGCCATCAGGGACACTGGTAACTATGGCTACACCTTC. This encodes CAIRDTGNYGYTF.

The chain has TRBV20-1 and TRBJ2-7; no definite D call. This CDR3 is built from 11 residues. CDR1 is DFQATT and CDR2 is SNEGSKA in the germline V gene (reference sequence). Trimming stripped 5 bases from V and 1 base from J, with 6 bases between. The DNA of the CDR3 is TGCAGTGCTTATTATTCCTACGAGCAGTACTTC. This codes for CSAYYSYEQYF.

The chain recombines TRBV18 with TRBJ1-1, with a possible D match to TRBD1 (5 bases). The V end was cut by 3 bases, the J end by 3 bases, with 11 bases between. The CDR3 loop spans 14 amino acids. Looked up from germline, CDR1 is KGHSH and CDR2 is LQKENI. This chain's CDR3 is CASSPLGVDTEAFF. Written as DNA, the CDR3 is TGTGCCAGCTCACCGTTAGGGGTAGACACTGAAGCTTTCTTT.

There are a few counts of this clone. The chain couples TRBV6-6 to TRBJ2-2; D is perhaps TRBD1 (6 bases). Trimming shortened V by 5 bases and J by 4 bases, and 14 bases separated the two germline ends. There are 15 residues in the CDR3. From germline, CDR1 is MNHNY and CDR2 SVGAGI (reference sequence). The CDR3 here is CASSVGGGGTGELFF. CDR3 nucleotide sequence: TGTGCCAGCAGTGTAGGGGGTGGGGGCACCGGGGAGCTGTTTTTT.

The J gene is TRBJ2-1, the V gene TRBV6-4; possibly TRBD1 for D (7 bases). Per germline, CDR1 MRHNA and CDR2 SNTAGT. V lost 4 bases to trimming and J lost 5 bases, with 15 bases between them. CDR3 length: 15 amino acids. DNA of the CDR3: TGTGCCAGCAGTGTGGAGGGGGCGCCAAACAATGAGCAGTTCTTC. Its protein is CASSVEGAPNNEQFF.

The rearrangement links TRBV7-9 to TRBJ1-2, with 7 bases lining up with TRBD1. The V and J ends lost 5 bases and 0 bases, in that order; junction bases with no gene match: 12. CDR3 size: 17 residues. Germline assignment: CDR1 SEHNR and CDR2 FQNEAQ (reference sequence). This chain's CDR3 is CASSLRGQPRTNYGYTF. CDR3 coding DNA: TGTGCCAGCAGCCTACGGGGACAGCCAAGGACTAACTATGGCTACACCTTC.

This clone was seen only a few times. This chain links TRBV24-1 with TRBJ2-7; 12 bases agree with TRBD2. The CDR3 spans 19 residues. After removal of 8 bases from V and 3 bases from J, the junction contained 19 bases not matched to a gene. Germline V lookup: CDR1 KGHDR, CDR2 SFDVKD. The CDR3: CATTGGQHLTSGRFYEQYF. The CDR3 DNA reads TGTGCCACCACCGGTGGACAGCACCTCACTAGCGGGAGGTTCTACGAGCAGTACTTC.

CDR3 DNA: TGCGCCAGCAGCCGGGGCGGGGACCCCAATGAAAAACTGTTTTTT. Translation gives CASSRGGDPNEKLFF. The V call is TRBV5-1, the J call TRBJ1-4; tentative D call: TRBD1 (5 bases). V lost 4 bases and J lost 5, with 15 bases in between. This CDR3 region has 15 residues. CDR1 is SGHRS and CDR2 is YFSETQ in the germline V gene.

The CDR3 nucleotides read TGTGCCTGGAGCGGGGACAGCCACTCCTACGAGCAGTACTTC. Translating gives CAWSGDSHSYEQYF. This sequence joins TRBV30 and TRBJ2-7, with 7 bases fitting TRBD1. V gave up 3 bases and J gave up 0 bases; unmatched junction bases: 5. The CDR3 has 14 residues. Germline V gene lookup returns CDR1 GTSNPN and CDR2 SVGIG (reference sequence).

This clone was seen only a few times. The chain recombines TRBV20-1 with TRBJ1-2, with D maybe TRBD1 (6 bases). Germline V CDR1 and CDR2: DFQATT, SNEGSKA (reference sequence). The CDR3 spans 13 residues. The V end was cut by 3 bases, the J end by 3 bases, with 11 bases between. This CDR3 is CSASRRGYYGYTF. The CDR3 DNA reads TGCAGTGCTAGTCGCAGGGGTTACTATGGCTACACCTTC.

By sample fraction, this clone is medium-sized. This rearrangement joins TRBV27 to TRBJ2-1, with 12 bases matching TRBD1. Germline CDR1 reads MNHEY; CDR2 reads SMNVEV (reference sequence). The CDR3 has 16 amino acids. V lost 2 bases and J lost 9; bases outside the gene matches: 8. CDR3 in amino acids: CASSLRSGTGGGEQFF. Here the CDR3 DNA reads TGTGCCAGCAGTTTACGGTCCGGGACAGGGGGCGGTGAGCAGTTCTTC.

By share, this clone counts as medium-sized. The chain uses TRBV6-4 and TRBJ2-3; TRBD2 agrees at 8 bases. CDR1 and CDR2 (germline): MRHNA, SNTAGT. The CDR3 has 14 residues. Germline trimming cut 6 bases from V and 1 base from J; bases unmatched to any gene: 3. The CDR3 reads CASSPGGGTDTQYF. As DNA, the CDR3 is TGTGCCAGCAGCCCCGGGGGGGGCACAGATACGCAGTATTTT.

The rearrangement uses TRBV25-1 and TRBJ2-3, with D hard to call. The CDR3 runs to 15 residues. Per the germline V gene, CDR1 is MGHDK and CDR2 is SYGVNS. V shed 4 bases and J shed 0 bases, with 11 bases lying between them. CDR3 in DNA: TGTGCCAGCAGTGTTGGCAGTTCTAGCACAGATACGCAGTATTTT. It is translated as CASSVGSSSTDTQYF.

The chain employs TRBV7-8 and TRBJ1-1; 9 nucleotides align to TRBD1. V lost 4 bases to trimming and J lost 5 bases; unmatched junction nucleotides: 8. CDR3 length: 15 residues. CDR1 is SGHVS, CDR2 FQNEAQ, per germline. This chain's CDR3 is CASSSSGTGRTEAFF. The DNA for the CDR3 is TGTGCCAGCAGCTCCTCCGGGACAGGGAGAACTGAAGCTTTCTTT.

The sample holds one count of this clone. The rearrangement joins TRBV5-4 to TRBJ1-2; possibly TRBD1 for D (6 bases). CDR1 is SGHNT, CDR2 YYREEE, per germline (reference sequence). The CDR3 has 14 amino acids. Trimming pared 3 bases from V and 4 bases from J, leaving 13 bases between. CDR3 sequence: CASSSQGNTYGYTF. DNA for the CDR3: TGTGCCAGCAGCTCCCAGGGGAACACCTATGGCTACACCTTC.

The genes are TRBV12-3 or TRBV12-4 and TRBJ2-7, with D unclear. The CDR3 totals 13 residues. V was shortened by 5 bases and J by 3 bases, with 11 bases between the two germline ends. In DNA form, the CDR3 reads TGTGCCAGCAGTGAAGGAGCAATCTACGAGCAGTACTTC. Translation: CASSEGAIYEQYF.

To note about this clone: This sample includes further DNA sequences coding for the same CDR3. This rearrangement joins TRBV29-1 to TRBJ1-3; 7 bases are shared with TRBD1. CDR3 size: 13 residues. V shed 6 bases, J shed 0 bases, and the junction held 2 bases outside the gene matches. The germline V gene encodes CDR1 SQVTM and CDR2 ANQGSEA. The CDR3 loop is CSVGQSSGNTIYF. In DNA, the CDR3 is TGCAGCGTGGGACAGAGCTCTGGAAACACCATATATTTT.

The V gene is TRBV4-1, the J gene TRBJ2-1; D is uncertain. The CDR3 is made up of 16 amino acids. The germline V gene encodes CDR1 MGHRA and CDR2 YSYEKL. The V and J ends lost 2 bases and 0 bases respectively, with 11 bases between them. This CDR3 reads CASSQPTESSYNEQFF. CDR3 bases: TGCGCCAGCAGCCAACCTACAGAGAGCTCCTACAATGAGCAGTTCTTC.

The rearrangement links TRBV7-9 to TRBJ1-3; D unclear. The CDR3 is made up of 13 amino acids. V shed 5 bases and J shed 8 bases, with 13 bases lying between them. Germline loops: CDR1 SEHNR, CDR2 FQNEAQ (reference sequence). The CDR3 loop reads CASSLTPRDTIYF. The CDR3 DNA is TGTGCCAGCAGCCTCACCCCTCGGGACACCATATATTTT.

The chain recombines TRBV6-1 with TRBJ1-5; unclear D gene. CDR3 length: 14 amino acids. V lost 3 bases, J lost 4 bases, and 10 bases lay in between. Germline V lookup: CDR1 MNHNS, CDR2 SASEGT. The CDR3 region has the DNA TGTGCCAGCAGTGAGGCTACAGCAAATCAGCCCCAGCATTTT. Translated, it gives CASSEATANQPQHF.

This clone came up once. The chain carries TRBV28 and TRBJ2-1; 9 bases are a match to TRBD2. Unmatched junction bases numbered 9, after V lost 5 bases and J lost 4 bases. The germline V gene has CDR1 MDHEN and CDR2 SYDVKM. The CDR3 covers 16 residues. CDR3 in amino acids: CASSRLAGISYNEQFF. The CDR3 DNA sequence: TGTGCCAGCAGTCGTCTAGCGGGGATTTCTTACAATGAGCAGTTCTTC.

CDR3 amino acids: CASSVVGSTDTQYF. The CDR3 DNA sequence: TGTGCCAGCAGCGTAGTCGGGAGCACAGATACGCAGTATTTT. The rearrangement links TRBV9 to TRBJ2-3; D gene unclear. The CDR3 is made up of 14 amino acids. Deletions cut 0 bases from V and 0 bases from J, with 5 bases between. The germline gives CDR1 SGDLS, CDR2 YYNGEE.

The chain recombines TRBV6-6 with TRBJ2-7, with 7 bases that match TRBD1. The CDR3 spans 14 residues. V lost 0 bases and J lost 7; bases outside the gene matches: 6. Germline V gene lookup returns CDR1 MNHNY and CDR2 SVGAGI (reference sequence). The CDR3 region has the DNA TGTGCCAGCAGTTACTCGGCGAGGGGGCAAGAGCAGTACTTC. This gives the protein CASSYSARGQEQYF.

The chain carries TRBV7-9 and TRBJ1-1, with D possibly matching TRBD1 (6 bases). Germline CDR1 and CDR2: SEHNR and FQNEAQ (reference sequence). The V gene lost 6 bases and the J gene lost 3 bases, with 17 bases spanning the gap. The CDR3 is made up of 15 amino acids. CDR3 in amino acids: CASRPLGQLDTEAFF. The CDR3 bases are TGTGCCAGCAGACCACTGGGACAACTAGACACTGAAGCTTTCTTT.

This chain connects TRBV24-1 to TRBJ2-3, with no clear D. V lost 3 bases, J lost 2 bases, and 11 bases lay in between. CDR1 and CDR2 (germline): KGHDR, SFDVKD. CDR3 length: 15 amino acids. The CDR3 DNA is TGTGCCACCAGTGATCCATTGCGTTCCACAGATACGCAGTATTTT. It specifies CATSDPLRSTDTQYF.

CDR3 loop: CASSFYAYTQYF. The DNA for the CDR3 is TGTGCCAGCAGCTTTTATGCGTATACGCAGTATTTT. This chain joins TRBV7-6 and TRBJ2-3; no reliable D call. The CDR3 loop spans 12 amino acids. In germline, CDR1 is SGHVS, CDR2 FNYEAQ. Trimming shortened V by 3 bases and J by 7 bases, and 8 bases separated the two germline ends.

The chain recombines TRBV19 with TRBJ1-1; a weak D match, TRBD1 (5 bases). Germline CDR1 LNHDA, CDR2 SQIVND (reference sequence). V lost 4 bases and J 2 bases, leaving 14 bases between the germline ends. The CDR3 is made up of 15 amino acids. CDR3 sequence reads: CASSTVGTRNTEAFF. The CDR3 region has the DNA TGTGCCAGTAGTACTGTAGGGACTCGCAACACTGAAGCTTTCTTT. Full variable domain (remainder filled in from reference TRBV19 and TRBJ1-1): DGGITQSPKYLFRKEGQNVTLSCEQNLNHDAMYWYRQDPGQGLRLIYYSQIVNDFQKGDIAEGYSVSREKKESFPLTVTSAQKNPTAFYLCASSTVGTRNTEAFFGQGTRLTVV.

V gene TRBV7-9 combines with J gene TRBJ1-6; no firm D call. Trimming removed 5 bases at V and 9 bases at J, with 14 bases between. The length of the CDR3 is 14 residues. The germline gives CDR1 SEHNR, CDR2 FQNEAQ (reference sequence). The CDR3 region has the DNA TGTGCCAGCAGCCGCACTAACCTCGGTTCACCCCTCCACTTT. Its protein is CASSRTNLGSPLHF. The full variable domain, completed using reference TRBV7-9 and TRBJ1-6, is DTGVSQNPRHKITKRGQNVTFRCDPISEHNRLYWYRQTLGQGPEFLTYFQNEAQLEKSRLLSDRFSAERPKGSFSTLEIQRTEQGDSAMYLCASSRTNLGSPLHFGNGTRLTVT.